This section outlines one TCR beta chain sequence together with its context. The antigen is undetermined. For the diagnoses, clinical symptoms, serum thyroxine and TRAb, thyroid ultrasound and orbital computed tomography were used. The CDR3 regions of TCR beta were amplified from RNA transcripts. The HTBI primer set drove a first-round RT-PCR of the TCR CDR3. TCRdb re-called the multiplex PCR reads through MiXCR, storing one row per CDR3 protein. Of some 360,000 distinct CDR3 sequences listed, 15% to 20% are singletons. The data were taken from a study of T cells in Graves' hyperthyroidism and ophthalmopathy. Overall study context: Blood from the periphery was taken at initial diagnosis, before any treatment. Whole-study results and caveats: Ophthalmopathy and stable hyperthyroidism were separated by a 13 V-J model. Before onset, ophthalmopathy was predicted by the model a median about 6.2 months earlier.

Material for sequencing was blood. This receptor was obtained from a woman between 35 and 50 years old with Graves' ophthalmopathy.

The CDR3 region is CASRSAGRYEQYF. The CDR3 DNA is TGTGCCAGCAGGTCAGCGGGACGATACGAGCAGTACTTC. This sequence joins TRBV6-1 and TRBJ2-7, with 7 bases matching TRBD2. The CDR3 length is 13 residues. The ends lost 6 bases at V and 4 bases at J; junction bases unmatched: 6. Germline V gene sequence: CDR1 MNHNS, CDR2 SASEGT.